This is a list of T cell receptor beta chains from one sample in a study of identical twins. Using its own MiXCR run on the 5' RACE reads, TCRdb lists one record per CDR3 protein. Altogether about 260,000 distinct CDR3 sequences are present, roughly 7% being singletons, with the ten largest covering approximately 3.7%. This sample also belongs to another study, concerning yellow fever vaccine responses in identical twins.

The sample comprised memory (CD45RO+) T cells sorted from blood. The receptors stem from a woman aged 18-29 years in good health. Both conserved end residues are part of each CDR3. Fields, in order: J gene, V gene, D gene, clone size, CDR3 DNA, CDR3 protein. D genes are given only for firm matches. For some rows the clone size is stated as once, few or many, or as a class when expanded; others skip it.

j_gene: TRBJ2-1; v_gene: TRBV10-3; d_gene: TRBD2; abundance: -; CDR3nt: TGTGCCAGCAGTGAGCGACTAGCGGGGTTATCCTACAATGAGCAGTTCTTC; CDR3aa: CASSERLAGLSYNEQFF
j_gene: TRBJ2-7; v_gene: TRBV12-3/TRBV12-4; d_gene: -; abundance: -; CDR3nt: TGTGCCAGCAGTCCCCGGGGGTCCGTCGATTACGAGCAGTACTTC; CDR3aa: CASSPRGSVDYEQYF
j_gene: TRBJ1-1; v_gene: TRBV5-4; d_gene: -; abundance: -; CDR3nt: TGTGCCAGCACTTCAACGGCGAACACTGAAGCTTTCTTT; CDR3aa: CASTSTANTEAFF
j_gene: TRBJ1-1; v_gene: TRBV28; d_gene: -; abundance: -; CDR3nt: TGTGCCAGCAGTTTGGGGGGGATTGAAGCTTTCTTT; CDR3aa: CASSLGGIEAFF
j_gene: TRBJ2-1; v_gene: TRBV6-1; d_gene: -; abundance: few; CDR3nt: TGTGCCAGCAGTGAACGGGGGGCTGGTAGTTATGAGCAGTTCTTC; CDR3aa: CASSERGAGSYEQFF
j_gene: TRBJ2-3; v_gene: TRBV20-1; d_gene: TRBD2; abundance: -; CDR3nt: TGCTGTGCTAGAGGGTGGACTAGCGGCCTCACAGATACGCAGTATTTT; CDR3aa: CCARGWTSGLTDTQYF
j_gene: TRBJ1-6; v_gene: TRBV9; d_gene: -; abundance: -; CDR3nt: TGTGCCAGCAGCGTTGGCGCCAGTGGTGCTTCACCCCTCCACTTT; CDR3aa: CASSVGASGASPLHF
j_gene: TRBJ2-1; v_gene: TRBV14; d_gene: -; abundance: -; CDR3nt: TGTGCCAGCAGCCAAGCGCTACCGGGACGGAGCTACAATGAGCAGTTCTTC; CDR3aa: CASSQALPGRSYNEQFF
j_gene: TRBJ1-4; v_gene: TRBV12-3/TRBV12-4; d_gene: TRBD1; abundance: many; CDR3nt: TGTGCCAGCAGTCCCCCACAGGGGCTTCGAGAAAAACTGTTTTTT; CDR3aa: CASSPPQGLREKLFF
j_gene: TRBJ1-6; v_gene: TRBV12-3/TRBV12-4; d_gene: -; abundance: -; CDR3nt: TGTGCCAGCAGTTCCAGGACGGGGGGCAGCTCACCCCTCCACTTT; CDR3aa: CASSSRTGGSSPLHF
j_gene: TRBJ2-7; v_gene: TRBV20-1; d_gene: -; abundance: many; CDR3nt: TGCAGTGCTTCCGGGACTTTCTCCTACGAGCAGTACTTC; CDR3aa: CSASGTFSYEQYF
j_gene: TRBJ1-4; v_gene: TRBV7-7; d_gene: TRBD1; abundance: few; CDR3nt: TGTGCCAGCAGCTCGACAGGGACTCGTAATGAAAAACTGTTTTTT; CDR3aa: CASSSTGTRNEKLFF
j_gene: TRBJ2-7; v_gene: TRBV6-5; d_gene: TRBD2; abundance: -; CDR3nt: TGTGCCAGCAGTTACGCCGGCCCTAGCGGGAGACCACCCTACGAGCAGTACTTC; CDR3aa: CASSYAGPSGRPPYEQYF
j_gene: TRBJ2-7; v_gene: TRBV7-9; d_gene: -; abundance: few; CDR3nt: TGTGCCAGCAGCCGAGGGCCGGAAAGCTCCTACGAGCAGTACTTC; CDR3aa: CASSRGPESSYEQYF
j_gene: TRBJ1-4; v_gene: TRBV5-6; d_gene: TRBD1; abundance: few; CDR3nt: TGTGCCAGCAGCTTGTCAGGGACAGGGGGCGAAGAAAAACTGTTTTTT; CDR3aa: CASSLSGTGGEEKLFF
j_gene: TRBJ2-1; v_gene: TRBV4-1; d_gene: TRBD2; abundance: many; CDR3nt: TGCGCCAGCAGCCCCGGGACTAGCGGGTTTATCCCCCAGTTCTTC; CDR3aa: CASSPGTSGFIPQFF
j_gene: TRBJ1-5; v_gene: TRBV19; d_gene: -; abundance: few; CDR3nt: TGTGCCAGTAGTGGTCGTCAGGGGTTGGGCAATCAGCCCCAGCATTTT; CDR3aa: CASSGRQGLGNQPQHF
j_gene: TRBJ1-1; v_gene: TRBV20-1; d_gene: -; abundance: few; CDR3nt: TGCAGGGCCGGGCGTAGGACTGAAGCTTTCTTT; CDR3aa: CRAGRRTEAFF
j_gene: TRBJ2-3; v_gene: TRBV7-9; d_gene: TRBD1; abundance: many; CDR3nt: TGTGCCAGCAGCCCCGGGACAGGGGCCGCAGATACGCAGTATTTT; CDR3aa: CASSPGTGAADTQYF
j_gene: TRBJ2-7; v_gene: TRBV5-1; d_gene: -; abundance: -; CDR3nt: TGCGCCAGCAGCAAGAACAACGAGCAGTACTTC; CDR3aa: CASSKNNEQYF
j_gene: TRBJ2-1; v_gene: TRBV18; d_gene: -; abundance: -; CDR3nt: TGTGCCAGCTCCACACCCCGGACCGCAAGCTCCTACAATGAGCAGTTCTTC; CDR3aa: CASSTPRTASSYNEQFF
j_gene: TRBJ2-3; v_gene: TRBV7-9; d_gene: TRBD2; abundance: -; CDR3nt: TGTGCCAGCAGCCCCGGACTAGCCCCCACAGATACGCAGTATTTT; CDR3aa: CASSPGLAPTDTQYF
j_gene: TRBJ1-2; v_gene: TRBV20-1; d_gene: -; abundance: many; CDR3nt: TGCAGTGCTAGAGATGGACGGGGGGATAGCTATGGCTACACCTTC; CDR3aa: CSARDGRGDSYGYTF
j_gene: TRBJ1-5; v_gene: TRBV28; d_gene: -; abundance: few; CDR3nt: TGTGCCAGTTCCGCCAAAAATCAGCCCCAGCATTTT; CDR3aa: CASSAKNQPQHF
j_gene: TRBJ1-5; v_gene: TRBV20-1; d_gene: -; abundance: many; CDR3nt: TGCAGTGCTAGAGATCAGGGGATGGGAAATCAGCCCCAGCATTTT; CDR3aa: CSARDQGMGNQPQHF
j_gene: TRBJ2-1; v_gene: TRBV7-3; d_gene: -; abundance: few; CDR3nt: TGTGCCAGCAAGCCAGTCGGAGGGCCTGACAATGAGCAGTTCTTC; CDR3aa: CASKPVGGPDNEQFF
j_gene: TRBJ2-3; v_gene: TRBV4-1; d_gene: TRBD2; abundance: -; CDR3nt: TGCGCCAGCAGCCACCGCCGACTAGCGGGGGGGCGAGATACGCAGTATTTT; CDR3aa: CASSHRRLAGGRDTQYF
j_gene: TRBJ2-1; v_gene: TRBV15; d_gene: -; abundance: many; CDR3nt: TGTGCCACCAGCGCTGAGGTTGGCTCCTACAATGAGCAGTTCTTC; CDR3aa: CATSAEVGSYNEQFF
j_gene: TRBJ1-5; v_gene: TRBV4-2; d_gene: -; abundance: many; CDR3nt: TGTGCCAGCAGCCAATCCTACGGAGATCAGCCCCAGCATTTT; CDR3aa: CASSQSYGDQPQHF
j_gene: TRBJ1-2; v_gene: TRBV7-6; d_gene: -; abundance: -; CDR3nt: TGTGCCAGCAGCGCGAGGGGCAACTATGGCTACACCTTC; CDR3aa: CASSARGNYGYTF
j_gene: TRBJ2-1; v_gene: TRBV12-3/TRBV12-4; d_gene: -; abundance: many; CDR3nt: TGTGCCAGCAGTTTTCAGGGGTCCTACAATGAGCAGTTCTTC; CDR3aa: CASSFQGSYNEQFF
j_gene: TRBJ2-5; v_gene: TRBV24-1; d_gene: -; abundance: many; CDR3nt: TGTGCCACCAGTGAACGGGGACTCAAAGAGACCCAGTACTTC; CDR3aa: CATSERGLKETQYF
j_gene: TRBJ1-1; v_gene: TRBV7-2; d_gene: -; abundance: many; CDR3nt: TGTGCCAGCAGCTTCCCCAGGAGGTGGGAAGCTTTCTTT; CDR3aa: CASSFPRRWEAFF
j_gene: TRBJ2-6; v_gene: TRBV6-1; d_gene: -; abundance: many; CDR3nt: TGTGCCAGCACCCTGGGTGGGTTTGGGGCCAACGTCCTGACTTTC; CDR3aa: CASTLGGFGANVLTF
j_gene: TRBJ2-2; v_gene: TRBV24-1; d_gene: -; abundance: -; CDR3nt: TGTGCCACCAGGGCGGCCGGGGACACCGGGGAGCTGTTTTTT; CDR3aa: CATRAAGDTGELFF
j_gene: TRBJ1-5; v_gene: TRBV20-1; d_gene: TRBD1; abundance: many; CDR3nt: TGCAGTGCTAGCGAAAGCGGGAAGGGACAGCATAGCAATCAGCCCCAGCATTTT; CDR3aa: CSASESGKGQHSNQPQHF
j_gene: TRBJ2-3; v_gene: TRBV6-1; d_gene: -; abundance: -; CDR3nt: TGTGCCAGCACGGCGGGGCCCCGCACAGATACGCAGTATTTT; CDR3aa: CASTAGPRTDTQYF
j_gene: TRBJ1-2; v_gene: TRBV28; d_gene: -; abundance: few; CDR3nt: TGTGCCAGCAGTTTATCGGCCGCGGGGAAGCAGGGCGGCTACACCTTC; CDR3aa: CASSLSAAGKQGGYTF
j_gene: TRBJ1-4; v_gene: TRBV12-3/TRBV12-4; d_gene: -; abundance: many; CDR3nt: TGTGCCAGCAGTTTGTGGGGGAACGGTGAAAAACTGTTTTTT; CDR3aa: CASSLWGNGEKLFF
j_gene: TRBJ2-1; v_gene: TRBV5-1; d_gene: TRBD2; abundance: -; CDR3nt: TGCGCCAGCAGCTTGGAGGGTAGCGGGAGGTATCGAAATGAGCAGTTCTTC; CDR3aa: CASSLEGSGRYRNEQFF
j_gene: TRBJ2-1; v_gene: TRBV5-1; d_gene: -; abundance: -; CDR3nt: TGCGCCAGCATCTTGGAACGGAACAATGAGCAGTTCTTC; CDR3aa: CASILERNNEQFF
j_gene: TRBJ2-2; v_gene: TRBV9; d_gene: TRBD1; abundance: -; CDR3nt: TGTGCCAGCAGCGTACCGGGACAGGGGAACACCGGGGAGCTGTTTTTT; CDR3aa: CASSVPGQGNTGELFF
j_gene: TRBJ1-4; v_gene: TRBV29-1; d_gene: -; abundance: many; CDR3nt: TGCAGCGTCACCGAGTCGGCGGAAAAACTGTTTTTT; CDR3aa: CSVTESAEKLFF
j_gene: TRBJ2-5; v_gene: TRBV10-2; d_gene: -; abundance: many; CDR3nt: TGCGCCAGCAGTTCGACAAGACAAGAGACCCAGTACTTC; CDR3aa: CASSSTRQETQYF
j_gene: TRBJ2-5; v_gene: TRBV7-9; d_gene: -; abundance: -; CDR3nt: TGTGCCAGCACCCAGGAAGAGACCCAGTACTTC; CDR3aa: CASTQEETQYF
j_gene: TRBJ2-1; v_gene: TRBV5-1; d_gene: TRBD2; abundance: many; CDR3nt: TGCGCCAGCAGCGGAAGACTAGCGGGAGATTCTGAGCAGTTCTTC; CDR3aa: CASSGRLAGDSEQFF
j_gene: TRBJ2-1; v_gene: TRBV12-3/TRBV12-4; d_gene: TRBD2; abundance: -; CDR3nt: TGTGCCAGCAGCCCCGGGACTAGCGTGAGGTTTGAGCAGTTCTTC; CDR3aa: CASSPGTSVRFEQFF
j_gene: TRBJ1-3; v_gene: TRBV12-3/TRBV12-4; d_gene: -; abundance: many; CDR3nt: TGTGCCAGCAGTTTCGGCTCTGGAAACACCATATATTTT; CDR3aa: CASSFGSGNTIYF